This TCR beta chain was sequenced in a study of Graves' ophthalmopathy and Graves' hyperthyroidism. This clonotype showed up many times. Transcripts of RNA were the source for amplifying TCR beta CDR3 regions. A first-round RT-PCR used HTBI primers, followed by a second-round multiplex PCR. TCRdb used MiXCR to reprocess the multiplex PCR reads, holding one entry per CDR3 protein. The profile shows about 220,000 distinct CDR3 sequences, about 22% of them singletons. The CDR3 consists of 16 residues. Trimming removed 2 bases from V and 7 bases from J, with 21 bases in between. Germline CDR1 and CDR2: MNHEY and SVGAGI.

The chain is built from TRBV6-5 and TRBJ2-7; the D gene is possibly TRBD2 (5 bases). The sequence was obtained from a woman between 45 and 60 years old with Graves' ophthalmopathy. Source material: peripheral blood. The CDR3: CASSYPILGGEGEQYF. CDR3 coding DNA: TGTGCCAGCAGTTACCCTATCCTCGGAGGAGAGGGAGAGCAGTACTTC.